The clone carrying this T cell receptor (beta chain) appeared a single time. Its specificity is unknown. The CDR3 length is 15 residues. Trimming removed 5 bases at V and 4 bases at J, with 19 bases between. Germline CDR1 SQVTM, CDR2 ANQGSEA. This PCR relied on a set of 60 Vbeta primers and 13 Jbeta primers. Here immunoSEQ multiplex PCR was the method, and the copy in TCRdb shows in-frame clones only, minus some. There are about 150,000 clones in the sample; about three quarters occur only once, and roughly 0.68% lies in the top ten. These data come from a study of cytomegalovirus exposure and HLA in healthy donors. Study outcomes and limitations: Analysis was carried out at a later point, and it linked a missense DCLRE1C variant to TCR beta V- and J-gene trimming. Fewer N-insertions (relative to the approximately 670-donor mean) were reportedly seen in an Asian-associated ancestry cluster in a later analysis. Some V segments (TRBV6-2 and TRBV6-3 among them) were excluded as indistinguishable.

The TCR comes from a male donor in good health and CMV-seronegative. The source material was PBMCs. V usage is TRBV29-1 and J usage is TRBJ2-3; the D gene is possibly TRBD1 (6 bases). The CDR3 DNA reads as TGCAGCGTTCTGGGACACCCACGAGCCCCAGATACGCAGTATTTT. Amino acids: CSVLGHPRAPDTQYF.